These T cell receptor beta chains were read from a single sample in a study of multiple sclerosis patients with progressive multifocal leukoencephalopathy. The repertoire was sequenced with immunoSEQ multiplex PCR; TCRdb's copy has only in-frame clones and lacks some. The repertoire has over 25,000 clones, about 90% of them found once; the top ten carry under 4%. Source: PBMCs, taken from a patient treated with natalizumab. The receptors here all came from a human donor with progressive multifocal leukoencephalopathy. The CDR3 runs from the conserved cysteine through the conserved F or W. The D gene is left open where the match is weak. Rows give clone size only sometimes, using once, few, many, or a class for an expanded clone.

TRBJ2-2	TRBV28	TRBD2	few	TGTGCCAGCGGAATCGGGGGGAGGACCGGGGAGCTGTTTTTT	CASGIGGRTGELFF
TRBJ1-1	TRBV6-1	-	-	TGTGCCAGCAGTGAAGCTTGGGAGAACACTGAAGCTTTCTTT	CASSEAWENTEAFF
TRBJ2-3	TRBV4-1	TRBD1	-	TGCGCCAGCAGCCAAGACAGGGACAGGGGGGATACGCAGTATTTT	CASSQDRDRGDTQYF
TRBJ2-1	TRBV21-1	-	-	TGTGCCAGCAGCAACCGACTAGCGGGAGGCCGGGGTGAGCAGTTCTTC	CASSNRLAGGRGEQFF
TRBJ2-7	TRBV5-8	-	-	TGTGCCAGCAGCCTCGGGACATCTCGCGAGCAGTACTTC	CASSLGTSREQYF
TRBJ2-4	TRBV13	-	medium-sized	TGTGCCAGCAGCTTGTTAGCCAAAAACATTCAGTACTTC	CASSLLAKNIQYF
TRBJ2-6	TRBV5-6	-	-	TGTGCCAGCAGCTTTCGTCGGGTTGGGGCCAACGTCCTGACTTTC	CASSFRRVGANVLTF
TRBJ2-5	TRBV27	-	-	TGTGCCAGCAGTTTATCGGCCTGGGAGACCCAGTACTTC	CASSLSAWETQYF
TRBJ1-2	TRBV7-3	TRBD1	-	TGTGCCAGCAGCATACAGGGGGCGAGGGGCTACACCTTC	CASSIQGARGYTF
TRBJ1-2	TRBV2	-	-	TGTGCCAGCAGTGAAGGGGCCTATGGCTACACCTTC	CASSEGAYGYTF
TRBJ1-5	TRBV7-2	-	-	TGTGCCAGCAGCTTAGCCGTTCAACAGCCCCAGCATTTT	CASSLAVQQPQHF